These T cell receptor beta chains were read from a single sample in a study of CXCR3-negative and CXCR3-positive naive CD8 T cells. Following a re-call of the 5' RACE reads, TCRdb has one entry per CDR3 protein and lacks DNA. The listing contains 3,000 to 3,500 distinct CDR3 sequences. Material for sequencing was naive CXCR3- CD8+ T cells from blood. The receptors were sampled from a human donor in good health. Some clones in this sample may be carry-over from other donors' samples. Each CDR3 is given with its conserved first and last residue. The order of the fields is V gene, J gene, clone size, CDR3 protein. Only part of the rows carry a size: once, few, many, or a class if the clone is expanded.

>TRBV11-2|TRBJ1-2|-
CASSSDNRAIFTRGYTF
>TRBV29-1|TRBJ2-3|-
CSAEGLAGGGGTDTQYF
>TRBV28|TRBJ1-1|-
CASRPQPGHQTNTEAFF
>TRBV5-1|TRBJ2-5|-
CASSLVSGEQETQYF
>TRBV5-1|TRBJ2-7|medium-sized
CASSIGGGAYEQYF
>TRBV29-1|TRBJ1-1|medium-sized
CSVVTGGAGGTEAFF
>TRBV6-6|TRBJ2-7|-
CASSLQTTASYEQYF
>TRBV4-2|TRBJ2-2|medium-sized
CASSQDTGLSGELFF
>TRBV7-6|TRBJ1-2|-
CASSPGTGTLIGYTF
>TRBV25-1|TRBJ1-1|medium-sized
CASSDEGDRGRGAEAFF
>TRBV29-1|TRBJ2-5|medium-sized
CSVEGTGVLETQYF
>TRBV29-1|TRBJ2-7|medium-sized
CSAATGTGDVF
>TRBV3-1|TRBJ2-7|-
CASSPGQGWQYF
>TRBV29-1|TRBJ1-1|medium-sized
CSVEVRGGTEAFF
>TRBV20-1|TRBJ2-1|medium-sized
CSASSRGSYNEQFF
>TRBV4-1|TRBJ2-7|medium-sized
CASSQVGAYEQYF
>TRBV29-1|TRBJ1-2|medium-sized
CSVDFQLSYGYTF
>TRBV5-4|TRBJ2-2|medium-sized
CASSVYTGELFF
>TRBV9|TRBJ2-7|-
CASSGGDYEQYF
>TRBV29-1|TRBJ2-1|medium-sized
CSVTMGYEQFF
>TRBV4-3|TRBJ2-4|-
CASSQDSGTSGKNIQYF
>TRBV27|TRBJ2-1|medium-sized
CASSPIGGLHNEQFF
>TRBV7-2|TRBJ2-3|medium-sized
CASSLAAGDTDTQYF